A single sample is the source of the 21 T cell receptor beta chains below, sequenced in a study of breast tumors, draining lymph nodes, adjacent tissues. Breast cancer patients provided tissue from their axillary draining lymph nodes. From the multiplex PCR reads, TCRdb called clonotypes with MiXCR, one entry per CDR3 protein. The table has 170,000 or so distinct CDR3 sequences, approximately 33% seen once. The sample was axillary lymph node tissue. All receptors derive from a female donor with breast cancer. Some clones in this sample may be carry-over from other donors' samples.

The sample holds many counts of this clonotype. The V gene is TRBV12-3 or TRBV12-4, the J gene TRBJ1-6; 8 bases fit TRBD1. The CDR3 runs to 16 residues. The J segment lost 4 bases and the V segment lost 5 bases, leaving 7 bases of the junction unmatched. CDR3 nucleotides: TGTGCCAGCAGTCGCCGAGGACAGGGATATAATTCACCCCTCCACTTT. Translation gives CASSRRGQGYNSPLHF.

At least ten counts were recorded for this clonotype. The chain has TRBV20-1 and TRBJ1-3, with TRBD1 as a possible D gene (5 bases). This CDR3 is 14 amino acids long. The V end lost 6 bases, the J end lost 2 bases, and 14 bases lay between the germline ends. CDR1 and CDR2 (germline): DFQATT, SNEGSKA (reference sequence). Written as DNA, the CDR3 is TGCAGTGCAACGGGACCGGGCCCTGGAAACACCATATATTTT. It encodes CSATGPGPGNTIYF.

In this sample, this clonotype turned up many times. The chain joins TRBV5-6 to TRBJ1-5; the D gene is possibly TRBD1 (6 bases). The CDR3 runs 13 residues. CDR1 and CDR2 from the germline V gene are SGHDT and YYEEEE. V lost 4 bases to trimming and J lost 7 bases, with 12 bases between them. CDR3 protein: CASSPGVWQPQHF. For the CDR3, the DNA is TGTGCCAGCAGCCCAGGGGTCTGGCAGCCCCAGCATTTT.

This clonotype was counted a few times. This is likely a read error, given that the CDR3 carries no conserved phenylalanine or tryptophan at its end. The CDR3 coding sequence is TGTGCCAGCAGCTTAGGGGGGGGACTAGCGGAACTCACAGATACGCAGTATCTT. It translates to CASSLGGGLAELTDTQYL. The chain has TRBV7-9 and TRBJ2-3, with TRBD2 identical over 11 bases. CDR3 size: 18 residues. The V and J ends lost 1 base and 2 bases, in that order; junction bases with no gene match: 8. Per germline, CDR1 SEHNR and CDR2 FQNEAQ (reference sequence).

This clonotype was picked up a small number of times. A much larger clone differs from this one at a single base, so this may be a read error. The rearrangement joins TRBV9 to TRBJ1-4, with D possibly being TRBD1 (5 bases). V was trimmed by 3 bases and J by 0 bases, leaving 9 bases between them. The CDR3 runs 15 residues. Germline V gene data show CDR1 as SGDLS and CDR2 as YYNGEE. CDR3 DNA sequence: TGTGCCAGCAGCGCACAAGGGGCAACTAATGAAAAACTGTTTTTT. Translating it yields CASSAQGATNEKLFF.

This clonotype was counted at least ten times. The chain recombines TRBV19 with TRBJ2-1, with TRBD2 as a possible D gene (5 bases). V was cut by 7 bases and J by 6 bases, with 19 bases left in between. There are 15 residues in the CDR3. Germline lookup yields CDR1 LNHDA and CDR2 SQIVND (reference sequence). The CDR3 here is CASTNGRGRGNEQFF. The CDR3 DNA sequence: TGTGCCAGTACCAACGGCCGGGGTCGGGGCAATGAGCAGTTCTTC.

This clonotype was seen many times. V usage is TRBV19 and J usage is TRBJ2-3; D is uncertain. V shed 5 bases and J shed 2 bases, with 11 bases lying between them. CDR1 is LNHDA and CDR2 is SQIVND in the germline V gene (reference sequence). The CDR3 loop spans 14 amino acids. Here the CDR3 DNA reads TGTGCCAGTAGTCTTACTACTCACACAGATACGCAGTATTTT. Protein sequence: CASSLTTHTDTQYF.

This clonotype occurred many times. The gene calls are TRBV5-8 and TRBJ1-2, with D maybe TRBD1 (6 bases). Trimming shortened V by 0 bases and J by 5 bases, and 17 bases separated the two germline ends. The CDR3 is 16 residues long. Germline V lookup: CDR1 SGHTS, CDR2 YDEGEE. CDR3 bases: TGTGCCAGCAGCTTGGCAGGGGTCCAGCGGGTATATGGCTACACCTTC. It encodes CASSLAGVQRVYGYTF. The whole variable domain, filled in from reference TRBV5-8 and TRBJ1-2, reads EAGVTQSPTHLIKTRGQQATLRCSPISGHTSVYWYQQALGLGLQFLLWYDEGEERNRGNFPPRFSGRQFPNYSSELNVNALELEDSALYLCASSLAGVQRVYGYTFGSGTRLTVV.

Concerning this clonotype: This sequence may be a read error, since a much larger clone differs from it by one base. The CDR3 end shows no conserved phenylalanine or tryptophan, and so a read error is likely. The chain has TRBV12-3 or TRBV12-4 and TRBJ1-3; the match to TRBD1 covers 7 bases. CDR3 length equals 15 residues. With 5 bases clipped from V and 0 bases from J, the junction kept 4 bases outside the gene matches. The CDR3 spells CASSQGGVSGNTIYC. CDR3 nucleotide sequence: TGTGCCAGCAGTCAGGGGGGGGTCTCTGGAAACACCATATATTGT.

This clonotype was seen many times. The chain recombines TRBV15 with TRBJ2-1; D remains ambiguous. This CDR3 comprises 14 residues. V gave up 1 base and J gave up 9 bases, with 13 bases separating them. Germline V gives CDR1 LNHNV, CDR2 YYDKDF (reference sequence). This chain's CDR3 is CATSRVRQASEQFF. For the CDR3, the DNA is TGTGCCACCAGCAGAGTTCGGCAGGCAAGTGAGCAGTTCTTC.

In this sample, this clonotype turned up many times. The chain recombines TRBV10-3 with TRBJ1-2; no definite D call. This CDR3 comprises 13 residues. The V gene lost 3 bases and the J gene lost 7 bases, with 12 bases spanning the gap. Germline assignment: CDR1 ENHRY and CDR2 SYGVKD. This CDR3 is CAISDEGMGGYTF. The CDR3 DNA is TGTGCCATCAGTGATGAGGGAATGGGTGGCTACACCTTC.

This clonotype was observed many times. V is TRBV20-1 and J is TRBJ1-6, with D perhaps TRBD1 (6 bases). V lost 0 bases and J lost 1, with 10 bases in between. The CDR3 consists of 16 residues. Looked up from germline, CDR1 is DFQATT and CDR2 is SNEGSKA (reference sequence). The CDR3 nucleotides read TGCAGTGCTAGAGACACAGGGAGGTCCTATAATTCACCCCTCCACTTT. Residues: CSARDTGRSYNSPLHF.

The J gene is TRBJ1-3, the V gene TRBV11-2; 9 nucleotides align to TRBD1. The CDR3 runs 14 residues. Germline CDR1 is SGHAT and CDR2 is FQNNGV. The J segment lost 7 bases and the V segment lost 5 bases, leaving 6 bases of the junction unmatched. The DNA for the CDR3 is TGTGCCAGCAGCCCCTGGACAGGGGTGAACACCATATATTTT. It yields the protein CASSPWTGVNTIYF.

This clonotype was found many times. This rearrangement joins TRBV5-4 to TRBJ1-2, with TRBD1 identical over 8 bases. Trimming at V came to 2 bases and at J to 3 bases, leaving 3 bases not matched to a gene. CDR3 size: 14 residues. Germline V lookup: CDR1 SGHNT, CDR2 YYREEE (reference sequence). For the CDR3, the DNA is TGTGCCAGCAGCTTCGGACAGGGAGACTATGGCTACACCTTC. Its translation is CASSFGQGDYGYTF.

In its sample, this clonotype was seen a few times. The chain joins TRBV2 to TRBJ1-1; 12 bases align to TRBD1. With 7 bases clipped from V and 4 bases from J, the junction kept 7 bases outside the gene matches. CDR1 and CDR2 (germline): SNHLY, FYNNEI. The length of the CDR3 is 15 residues. In DNA, the CDR3 is TGTGCCAGCAACCGGGACAGGGGGCAGGTCACTGAAGCTTTCTTT. Protein sequence: CASNRDRGQVTEAFF.

Details on this clonotype: Since a much larger clone is just one base distant, this may be a read error. The chain joins TRBV7-9 to TRBJ2-7, with D perhaps given as TRBD1 or TRBD2 (5 bases each). CDR1 SEHNR and CDR2 FQNEAQ come from the germline V gene (reference sequence). This CDR3 is 15 amino acids long. DNA of the CDR3: TGTGCCAGCAGCTTAATGGGGACCCACACCTACGAGCAGCACTTC. It is translated as CASSLMGTHTYEQHF.

This clonotype has ten or more counts. The chain carries TRBV13 and TRBJ1-2; D gene unclear. Trimming stripped 2 bases from V and 6 bases from J, with 22 bases between. The CDR3 is 17 residues long. Germline CDR1 reads PRHDT; CDR2 reads FYEKMQ (reference sequence). The CDR3 nucleotides read TGTGCCAGCAGCTTAAGTGGAGATTGGATCCAGAACGATGGCTACACCTTC. Translating gives CASSLSGDWIQNDGYTF.

This clonotype has more than one count but fewer than ten. The chain recombines TRBV28 with TRBJ1-5, with TRBD1 as a possible D gene (5 bases). V was cut by 6 bases and J by 2 bases, with 11 bases left in between. The CDR3 sequence is 14 residues long. Per germline, CDR1 MDHEN and CDR2 SYDVKM. The CDR3 is CASRPRGGNQPQHF. For the CDR3, the DNA is TGTGCCAGCAGGCCCCGAGGGGGCAATCAGCCCCAGCATTTT.

This clonotype was observed at least ten times. The genes are TRBV30 and TRBJ2-1; D perhaps matches TRBD2 (5 bases). Germline V gene lookup returns CDR1 GTSNPN and CDR2 SVGIG (reference sequence). The CDR3 runs 11 residues. V was trimmed by 2 bases and J by 8 bases, leaving 7 bases between them. The chain's CDR3 is CAWSPGYEQFF. CDR3 sequence (DNA): TGTGCCTGGAGTCCGGGGTATGAGCAGTTCTTC.

This clonotype occurred a few times. This chain uses TRBV19 with TRBJ1-1, with TRBD1 identical over 7 bases. In germline, CDR1 is LNHDA, CDR2 SQIVND (reference sequence). V lost 4 bases to trimming and J lost 3 bases; unmatched junction nucleotides: 8. This CDR3 is 15 amino acids long. CDR3 sequence: CASSRQGAGYTEAFF. The DNA for the CDR3 is TGTGCCAGTAGTAGACAGGGTGCCGGGTACACTGAAGCTTTCTTT.

This clonotype appeared once. V is TRBV2 and J is TRBJ2-1; the D is unclear. Trimming took off 2 bases at V and 3 bases at J, with 5 bases between the two ends. This CDR3 has 13 residues. CDR1 is SNHLY and CDR2 is FYNNEI in the germline V gene. The CDR3 DNA follows: TGTGCCAGCAGTGAACTCAGCTACAATGAGCAGTTCTTC. Translated, it gives CASSELSYNEQFF.